These T cell receptor beta chains were read from a single sample in a study of chemoradiotherapy in HPV16-positive cancers. Using immunoSEQ multiplex PCR, the repertoire was profiled, and TCRdb retains in-frame clones only, with some absent. The repertoire holds under 50,000 clones, about 77% seen once, with roughly 5.1% in the top ten. Sample: blood, taken from a patient who underwent chemoradiotherapy. The source is a human donor with HPV-associated anogenital cancer. Both conserved end residues are part of each CDR3. D genes are given only for firm matches. Rows give clone size only sometimes, using once, few, many, or a class for an expanded clone.

>TRBD2|.|TRBJ2-3|TRBV4-1
CASSSRLAGSLVTFTDTQYF
TGCGCCAGCAGCTCCAGACTAGCGGGGAGTTTGGTCACCTTCACAGATACGCAGTATTTT
>.|.|TRBJ2-3|TRBV15
CATSRGGALATQYF
TGTGCCACCAGCAGAGGGGGTGCACTAGCCACGCAGTATTTT
>.|.|TRBJ2-3|TRBV2
CASSSGVPSADTQYF
TGTGCCAGCAGCTCAGGGGTCCCCAGTGCAGATACGCAGTATTTT
>.|.|TRBJ2-7|TRBV7-9
CASSLDGSRAGEQYF
TGTGCCAGCAGCTTAGATGGGTCCAGGGCGGGCGAGCAGTACTTC
>TRBD1|.|TRBJ2-1|TRBV9
CASSASPGGGNEQFF
TGTGCCAGCAGCGCTTCCCCAGGGGGCGGGAATGAGCAGTTCTTC
>.|.|TRBJ1-3|TRBV2
CASRGRVGGNTIYF
TGTGCCAGCAGAGGTCGGGTTGGTGGAAACACCATATATTTT
>TRBD1|medium-sized|TRBJ1-2|TRBV25-1
CASSAGQSLSGYTF
TGTGCCAGCAGTGCGGGACAGTCCTTGAGTGGCTACACCTTC
>.|.|TRBJ2-1|TRBV2
CASSDRVTGVFF
TGTGCCAGCAGTGACAGGGTCACGGGGGTGTTCTTC
>.|.|TRBJ2-3|TRBV7-6
CASSPQGEVDTQYF
TGTGCCAGCAGCCCCCAGGGGGAGGTTGATACGCAGTATTTT
>.|.|TRBJ1-4|TRBV19
CASSMRQYNEKLFF
TGTGCCAGTAGTATGAGACAGTATAATGAAAAACTGTTTTTT
>TRBD1|.|TRBJ1-1|TRBV19
CASSKSTETGSKAFF
TGTGCCAGTAGTAAGTCAACCGAGACAGGGTCCAAAGCTTTCTTT
>.|.|TRBJ2-5|TRBV7-9
CASSPRDGPQETQYF
TGTGCCAGCAGCCCCCGGGACGGACCTCAAGAGACCCAGTACTTC
>.|few|TRBJ1-1|TRBV7-6
CASSLAGWEVFF
TGTGCCAGCAGCTTAGCTGGGTGGGAAGTTTTCTTT
>.|few|TRBJ2-7|TRBV5-1
CASSPGDSSYEQYF
TGCGCCAGCAGCCCGGGGGACAGCTCCTACGAGCAGTACTTC
>.|once|TRBJ1-4|TRBV7-9
CASSLRQDNEKLFF
TGTGCCAGCAGCTTAAGGCAGGATAATGAAAAACTGTTTTTT
>.|.|TRBJ1-1|TRBV28
CATLEFRVGAFF
TGTGCCACCTTGGAGTTCAGGGTGGGAGCTTTCTTT
>.|.|TRBJ1-4|TRBV18
CASSPAGANEKLFF
TGTGCCAGCTCACCGGCAGGAGCTAATGAAAAACTGTTTTTT
>.|.|TRBJ1-2|TRBV7-2
CASSSNTYGYTF
TGTGCCAGCAGCTCAAACACGTATGGCTACACCTTC
>.|.|TRBJ2-2|TRBV29-1
CSVEGLSGELFF
TGCAGCGTTGAGGGGTTGTCCGGGGAGCTGTTTTTT
>TRBD1|once|TRBJ2-2|TRBV7-9
CASSLTGFTGELFF
TGTGCCAGCAGCTTGACAGGGTTCACCGGGGAGCTGTTTTTT
>TRBD1|.|TRBJ2-7|TRBV2
CASSKTGAMVDEQYF
TGTGCCAGCAGCAAGACAGGGGCGATGGTCGACGAGCAGTACTTC
>.|.|TRBJ2-5|TRBV7-8
CASSSSQETQYF
TGTGCCAGCAGCTCCTCACAAGAGACCCAGTACTTC
>TRBD1|.|TRBJ1-6|TRBV15
CATSREQGDSPLHF
TGTGCCACCAGCAGAGAGCAGGGGGACTCACCCCTCCACTTT
>.|.|TRBJ1-1|TRBV10-3
CAISEELAGQWNTEAFF
TGTGCCATCAGTGAGGAGTTAGCCGGACAGTGGAACACTGAAGCTTTCTTT
>TRBD1|.|TRBJ1-1|TRBV6-6
CASSGDRGNTEAFF
TGTGCCAGCAGCGGCGACAGGGGTAATACTGAAGCTTTCTTT
>.|.|TRBJ1-4|TRBV29-1
CSVGEINEKLFF
TGCAGCGTTGGTGAAATTAATGAAAAACTGTTTTTT
>.|.|TRBJ2-4|TRBV18
CASSPDLSSALKNIQYF
TGTGCCAGCTCACCAGACCTGTCTAGCGCCCTCAAAAACATTCAGTACTTC
>.|.|TRBJ1-2|TRBV11-2
CASSLGQRDYGYTF
TGTGCCAGCAGCTTAGGCCAGAGGGACTATGGCTACACCTTC
>.|few|TRBJ1-4|TRBV5-1
CASSLEQANEKLFF
TGCGCCAGCAGCTTGGAGCAGGCTAATGAAAAACTGTTTTTT
>.|.|TRBJ2-3|TRBV5-1
CATSETGTFTDTQYF
TGCGCCACCAGCGAGACCGGGACTTTCACAGATACGCAGTATTTT
>.|once|TRBJ1-1|TRBV5-1
CASSSPGAEAFF
TGCGCCAGCAGTAGTCCTGGAGCTGAAGCTTTCTTT
>TRBD2|.|TRBJ2-7|TRBV5-5
CASSLSAGGFYEQYF
TGTGCCAGCAGCTTGAGTGCGGGGGGGTTCTACGAGCAGTACTTC
>.|.|TRBJ1-6|TRBV18
CASGGAGESPLHF
TGTGCCAGCGGTGGGGCCGGGGAATCACCCCTCCACTTT
>TRBD1|.|TRBJ1-5|TRBV7-9
CASSMTGTGGLQPQHF
TGTGCCAGCAGCATGACCGGGACAGGGGGTCTTCAGCCCCAGCATTTT
>TRBD1|.|TRBJ2-7|TRBV13
CASSYLPGGSDEQYF
TGTGCCAGCAGTTACTTGCCAGGGGGAAGCGACGAGCAGTACTTC
>TRBD1|.|TRBJ1-2|TRBV6-1
CASSEQGAPYGYTF
TGTGCCAGCAGTGAACAGGGGGCGCCCTATGGCTACACCTTC
>.|.|TRBJ1-2|TRBV6-1
CASSNPSGVFYGYTF
TGTGCCAGCAGCAACCCTTCGGGGGTGTTCTATGGCTACACCTTC
>TRBD1|.|TRBJ1-2|TRBV7-2
CASSHRQGGYTF
TGTGCCAGCAGCCACCGACAGGGAGGCTACACCTTC
>TRBD1|.|TRBJ2-2|TRBV6-1
CASSDAGGYIGELFF
TGTGCCAGCAGTGATGCAGGGGGCTACATCGGGGAGCTGTTTTTT
>.|.|TRBJ1-3|TRBV2
CASSESPWGRGGNTIYF
TGTGCCAGCAGTGAATCTCCATGGGGGAGAGGGGGAAACACCATATATTTT
>.|.|TRBJ2-3|TRBV5-1
CASSLDMRGTDTQYF
TGCGCCAGCAGCTTGGACATGCGTGGCACAGATACGCAGTATTTT
>.|few|TRBJ2-2|TRBV5-6
CASSFWGSTGELFF
TGTGCCAGCAGCTTTTGGGGTAGCACCGGGGAGCTGTTTTTT
>.|.|TRBJ2-5|TRBV2
CASRGVPETQYF
TGTGCCAGCAGGGGGGTCCCCGAGACCCAGTACTTC
>.|.|TRBJ2-3|TRBV11-3
CASSSSSTDTQYF
TGTGCCAGCAGCTCCTCTAGCACAGATACGCAGTATTTT
>.|.|TRBJ1-2|TRBV7-2
CASSYRVLFGYTF
TGTGCCAGCAGCTATCGGGTCCTTTTTGGCTACACCTTC
>.|few|TRBJ2-7|TRBV7-9
CASSRGSYEQYF
TGTGCCAGCAGCCGGGGGTCCTACGAGCAGTACTTC
>.|.|TRBJ1-1|TRBV6-6
CASSWTMTLNTEAFF
TGTGCCAGCAGTTGGACGATGACGCTGAACACTGAAGCTTTCTTT
>TRBD1|few|TRBJ1-5|TRBV27
CASSFQYPGGQPQHF
TGTGCCAGCAGTTTCCAGTACCCAGGGGGCCAGCCCCAGCATTTT
>.|.|TRBJ2-7|TRBV6-5
CASMPGLASYEQYF
TGTGCCAGCATGCCCGGCTTGGCCTCCTACGAGCAGTACTTC
>.|.|TRBJ1-1|TRBV29-1
CSVVNTEAFF
TGCAGCGTTGTTAACACTGAAGCTTTCTTT
>.|.|TRBJ2-2|TRBV7-6
CASSLALESNTGELFF
TGTGCCAGCAGCTTAGCTCTGGAATCGAACACCGGGGAGCTGTTTTTT
>TRBD1|.|TRBJ1-3|TRBV7-2
CASSLRGQIGNTIYF
TGTGCCAGCAGCTTAAGGGGACAGATTGGAAACACCATATATTTT
>TRBD1|.|TRBJ1-2|TRBV7-2
CASSLDATGPYGYTF
TGTGCCAGCAGCTTAGACGCGACAGGGCCATATGGCTACACCTTC
>TRBD2|.|TRBJ2-7|TRBV5-1
CASSHGGASYEQYF
TGCGCCAGCAGCCACGGGGGGGCCTCCTACGAGCAGTACTTC
>TRBD1|.|TRBJ1-3|TRBV29-1
CSGTGAGSGNTIYF
TGCAGCGGGACAGGGGCCGGCTCTGGAAACACCATATATTTT
>.|.|TRBJ1-1|TRBV4-1
CASSQGIFGLGNTEAFF
TGCGCCAGCAGCCAAGGGATTTTCGGATTGGGGAACACTGAAGCTTTCTTT